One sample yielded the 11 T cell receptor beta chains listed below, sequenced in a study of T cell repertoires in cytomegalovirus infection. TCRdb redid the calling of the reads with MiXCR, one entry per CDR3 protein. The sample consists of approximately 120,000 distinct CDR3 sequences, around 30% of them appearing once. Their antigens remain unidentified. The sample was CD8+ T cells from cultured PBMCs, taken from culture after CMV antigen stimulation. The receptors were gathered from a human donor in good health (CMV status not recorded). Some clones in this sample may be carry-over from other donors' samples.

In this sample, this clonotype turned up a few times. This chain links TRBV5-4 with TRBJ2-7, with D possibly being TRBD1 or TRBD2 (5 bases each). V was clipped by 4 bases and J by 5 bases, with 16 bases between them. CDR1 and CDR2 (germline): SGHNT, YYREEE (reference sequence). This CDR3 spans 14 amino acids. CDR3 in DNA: TGTGCCAGCAGCCCGGGACCCTCTAAGGACGAGCAGTACTTC. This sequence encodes CASSPGPSKDEQYF. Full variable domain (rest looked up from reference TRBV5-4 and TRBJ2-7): ETGVTQSPTHLIKTRGQQVTLRCSSQSGHNTVSWYQQALGQGPQFIFQYYREEENGRGNFPPRFSGLQFPNYSSELNVNALELDDSALYLCASSPGPSKDEQYFGPGTRLTVT.

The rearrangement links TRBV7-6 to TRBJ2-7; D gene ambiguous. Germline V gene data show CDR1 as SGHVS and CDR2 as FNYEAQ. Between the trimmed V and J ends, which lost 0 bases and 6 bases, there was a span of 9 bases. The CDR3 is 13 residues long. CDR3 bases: TGTGCCAGCAGCTTAGCGACGGTTTCCGAGCAGTACTTC. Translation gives CASSLATVSEQYF.

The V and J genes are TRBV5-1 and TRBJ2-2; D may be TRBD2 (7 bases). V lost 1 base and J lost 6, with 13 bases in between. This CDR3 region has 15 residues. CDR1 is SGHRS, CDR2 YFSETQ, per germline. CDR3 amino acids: CASSLIRGASGELFF. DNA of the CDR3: TGCGCCAGCAGCTTGATCCGGGGGGCATCCGGGGAGCTGTTTTTT.

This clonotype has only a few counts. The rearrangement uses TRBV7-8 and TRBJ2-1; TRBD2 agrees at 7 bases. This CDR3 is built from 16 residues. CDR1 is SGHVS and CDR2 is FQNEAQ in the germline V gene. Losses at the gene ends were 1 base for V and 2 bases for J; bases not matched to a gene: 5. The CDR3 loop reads CASSLVSGETYNEQFF. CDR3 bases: TGTGCCAGCAGCTTAGTAAGCGGGGAAACCTACAATGAGCAGTTCTTC.

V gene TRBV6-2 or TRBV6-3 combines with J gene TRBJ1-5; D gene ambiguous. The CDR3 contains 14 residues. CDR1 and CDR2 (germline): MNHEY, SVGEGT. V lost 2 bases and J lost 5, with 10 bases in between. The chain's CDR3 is CASSYPEIYQPQHF. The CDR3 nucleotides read TGTGCCAGCAGTTACCCAGAGATCTATCAGCCCCAGCATTTT.

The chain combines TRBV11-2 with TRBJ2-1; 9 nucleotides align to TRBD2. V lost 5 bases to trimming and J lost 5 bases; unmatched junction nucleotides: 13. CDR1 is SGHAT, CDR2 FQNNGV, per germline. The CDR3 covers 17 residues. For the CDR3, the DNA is TGTGCCAGCAGCGGCCGGGTGGTAGCGGGGGCCAACAATGAGCAGTTCTTC. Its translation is CASSGRVVAGANNEQFF.

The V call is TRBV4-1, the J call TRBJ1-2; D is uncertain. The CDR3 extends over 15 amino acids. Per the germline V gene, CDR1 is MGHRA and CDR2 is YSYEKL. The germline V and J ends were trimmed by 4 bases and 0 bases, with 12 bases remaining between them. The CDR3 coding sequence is TGCGCCAGCAGCCCCGATCTGGGGTCTAACTATGGCTACACCTTC. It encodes CASSPDLGSNYGYTF.

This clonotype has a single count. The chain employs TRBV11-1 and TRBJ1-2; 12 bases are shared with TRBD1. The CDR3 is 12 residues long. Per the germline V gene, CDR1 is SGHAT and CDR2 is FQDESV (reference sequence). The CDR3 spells CATGTGGFGYTF. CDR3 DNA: TGTGCTACCGGGACAGGGGGCTTTGGCTACACCTTC.

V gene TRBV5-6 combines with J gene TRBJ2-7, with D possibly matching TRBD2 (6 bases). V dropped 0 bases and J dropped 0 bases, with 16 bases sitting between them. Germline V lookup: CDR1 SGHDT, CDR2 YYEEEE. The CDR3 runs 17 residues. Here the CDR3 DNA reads TGTGCCAGCAGCTTGGCGTGGAGGGGCGTAAGCTCCTACGAGCAGTACTTC. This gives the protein CASSLAWRGVSSYEQYF.

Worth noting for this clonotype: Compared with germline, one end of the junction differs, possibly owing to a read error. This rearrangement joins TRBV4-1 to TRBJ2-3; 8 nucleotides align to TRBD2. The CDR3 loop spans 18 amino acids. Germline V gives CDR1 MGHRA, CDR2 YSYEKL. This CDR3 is CASSPGGGPYNPTDTQYF. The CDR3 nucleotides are TGTGCCAGCAGCCCCGGGGGGGGGCCCTACAACCCCACAGATACGCAGTATTTT.

CDR3 DNA sequence: TGTGCCAGCAGCCAGGGGGAGGCTAACACTGAAGCTTTCTTT. Encoded protein: CASSQGEANTEAFF. V usage is TRBV3-1 and J usage is TRBJ1-1; weak D call: TRBD1 (5 bases). Germline CDR1 reads LGHDT; CDR2 reads YNNKEL (reference sequence). Trimming stripped 3 bases from V and 2 bases from J, with 10 bases between. The CDR3 is 14 amino acids.